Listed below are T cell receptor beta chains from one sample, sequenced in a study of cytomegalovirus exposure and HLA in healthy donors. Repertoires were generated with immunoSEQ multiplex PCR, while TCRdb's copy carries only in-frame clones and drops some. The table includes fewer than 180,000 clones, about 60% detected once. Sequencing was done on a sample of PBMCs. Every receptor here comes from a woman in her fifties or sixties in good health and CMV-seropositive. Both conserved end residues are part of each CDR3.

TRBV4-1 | CASSQGFGGVGSYEQYF
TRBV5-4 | CASSLTEGHEQFF
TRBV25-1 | CASSDPARTGLYEQYF
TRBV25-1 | CASSLEGRQGLNYGYTF
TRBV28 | CASSFSSGGSHEQYF
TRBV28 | CAIGTSGGNTGELFF
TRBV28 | CASRAGLASYEQYF
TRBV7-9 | CASSHPEGVGYGYTF
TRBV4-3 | CASSQDWGISNQPQHF
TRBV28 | CASSPLLAGLLAEQYF
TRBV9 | CASSVGGGLARNNEQFF
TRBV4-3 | CASSREYDRDDYGYTF
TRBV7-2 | CASSFSQGATHQPQHF
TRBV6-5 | CASSQTGGEHEKLFF
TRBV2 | CASSETWEGNYGYTF
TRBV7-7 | CASSLGTSGSWGTDTQYF
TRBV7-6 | CASSLNGQAADEQYF
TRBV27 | CASRGVSPYYGYTF
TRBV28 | CASSLAGYGYTF
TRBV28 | CASLPGQGTDTQYF
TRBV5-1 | CASFDRPQETQYF
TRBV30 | CAWRGTNYNEQFF
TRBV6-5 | CASSYRGTGQETQYF
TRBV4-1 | CASSQAFSSYNEQFF
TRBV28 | CATQGDRAYEQYF
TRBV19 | CASCPDRGSEAFF
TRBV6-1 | CASSEGVGADTQYF